A single sample is the source of the 9 T cell receptor beta chains below, sequenced in a study of CD8 T cells in ankylosing spondylitis. MiXCR was run by TCRdb on the 5' RACE reads, yielding one entry per CDR3 protein. Counted here are around 250,000 distinct CDR3 sequences, approximately 11% occurring once; the ten biggest clones make up 6% to 8%. The sequenced material came from blood, either unsorted or a sorted T cell fraction (not recorded which). These receptors were collected from a male donor with ankylosing spondylitis or in good health (not recorded which).

This clonotype was seen repeatedly, ten times or more. CDR3: CASSSLVRQGAWDTQYF. The CDR3 nucleotides are TGTGCCAGCAGCTCCCTCGTGCGACAGGGGGCTTGGGATACGCAGTATTTT. The rearrangement links TRBV6-1 to TRBJ2-3, with 10 nucleotides matching TRBD1. This CDR3 contains 17 residues. The V segment lost 6 bases and the J segment 6 bases; nucleotides outside the gene matches: 15. Germline CDR1 is MNHNS and CDR2 is SASEGT.

Many counts were recorded for this clonotype. The chain combines TRBV6-5 with TRBJ2-1, with a weak D call TRBD1 (5 bases). The CDR3 length is 12 residues. Trimming cost V 5 bases and J 5 bases, with 7 bases left between them. The germline gives CDR1 MNHEY, CDR2 SVGAGI. The CDR3 protein is CASSRGNNEQFF. The DNA for the CDR3 is TGTGCCAGCAGTAGGGGAAACAATGAGCAGTTCTTC.

This clonotype was recorded many times. V is TRBV6-1 and J is TRBJ2-5; D is unclear. The CDR3 is made up of 13 amino acids. V lost 1 base to trimming and J lost 12 bases, with 15 bases between them. The V gene's germline CDR1 is MNHNS and CDR2 SASEGT. CDR3 residues: CASSEDPSRAKYF. The CDR3 DNA reads as TGTGCCAGCAGTGAAGATCCCTCACGGGCAAAGTACTTC.

This clonotype showed up many times. The chain links TRBV25-1 to TRBJ1-1, with D tentatively TRBD1 (6 bases). CDR3 length equals 15 residues. The V end lost 4 bases, the J end lost 4 bases, and 16 bases lay between the germline ends. Germline CDR1 reads MGHDK; CDR2 reads SYGVNS. In DNA form, the CDR3 reads TGTGCCAGCAGTGGTCGACAGGTCGAGGGCACTGAAGCTTTCTTT. Translation gives CASSGRQVEGTEAFF.

This clonotype showed up just a few times. V gene TRBV2 combines with J gene TRBJ1-1; 7 nucleotides agree with TRBD1. The CDR3 has 16 residues. Germline V gene data show CDR1 as SNHLY and CDR2 as FYNNEI. V trimming: 8 bases; J trimming: 2 bases; junction bases outside the gene matches: 14. CDR3 amino acids: CASRATTQGTNTEAFF. In DNA form, the CDR3 reads TGTGCCAGCCGGGCTACGACACAGGGGACCAACACTGAAGCTTTCTTT. The variable domain in full, completed from reference TRBV2 and TRBJ1-1, reads EPEVTQTPSHQVTQMGQEVILRCVPISNHLYFYWYRQILGQKVEFLVSFYNNEISEKSEIFDDQFSVERPDGSNFTLKIRSTKLEDSAMYFCASRATTQGTNTEAFFGQGTRLTVV.

This clonotype was detected ten times or more. The CDR3: CASSLTSGATGSGYTF. The DNA of the CDR3 is TGTGCCAGCAGCTTGACGTCCGGAGCGACGGGCTCAGGCTACACCTTC. The chain is built from TRBV7-9 and TRBJ1-2; D is undetermined. Trimming stripped 3 bases from V and 8 bases from J, with 22 bases between. CDR3 length equals 16 residues. From germline, CDR1 is SEHNR and CDR2 FQNEAQ (reference sequence). Full variable domain (rest looked up from reference TRBV7-9 and TRBJ1-2): DTGVSQNPRHKITKRGQNVTFRCDPISEHNRLYWYRQTLGQGPEFLTYFQNEAQLEKSRLLSDRFSAERPKGSFSTLEIQRTEQGDSAMYLCASSLTSGATGSGYTFGSGTRLTVV.

The sample holds a few counts of this clonotype. The chain has TRBV7-6 and TRBJ2-1, with 7 bases that match TRBD2. Germline CDR1 and CDR2: SGHVS and FNYEAQ. This CDR3 comprises 17 residues. Unmatched junction bases numbered 15, after V lost 5 bases and J lost 5 bases. The DNA of the CDR3 is TGTGCCAGCAGCCCGCCGTCGGGACTACCAGGAAACAATGAGCAGTTCTTC. It specifies CASSPPSGLPGNNEQFF.

The chain is built from TRBV5-1 and TRBJ2-7, with D perhaps matching TRBD1 or TRBD2 (6 bases each). The CDR3 totals 14 residues. Trimming took off 5 bases at V and 2 bases at J, with 14 bases between the two ends. CDR1 is SGHRS, CDR2 YFSETQ, per germline. The CDR3 sequence: CASSWGADTYEQYF. For the CDR3, the DNA is TGCGCCAGCAGTTGGGGGGCCGATACCTACGAGCAGTACTTC.

This clonotype was seen more than once but under ten times. This rearrangement joins TRBV12-3 or TRBV12-4 to TRBJ1-6; no definite D call. The CDR3 is 12 amino acids. With 5 bases removed from V and 9 bases from J, the gap between germline ends came to 8 bases. The CDR3 bases are TGTGCCAGCAGTCCGTGGGGTTCACCCCTCCACTTT. This encodes CASSPWGSPLHF.